This T cell receptor (beta chain) was profiled in a study of T cell repertoires in cytomegalovirus infection. Whole-study context: The study used recently identified HLA-C-restricted and well-studied HLA-B-restricted CMV epitopes. Public TCR beta signatures were indicative of both CMV infection and a matching HLA type. The study's findings and limits: The response measured ex vivo was dominated by TCR beta clonotypes (HLA-C-restricted and CMV-specific). Cumulative frequency (of public TCR beta family members) identified carriers of CMV plus the relevant HLA.

In TCRdb, the reads were re-called with MiXCR into one record per CDR3 protein. The sample comprises fewer than 950,000 distinct CDR3 sequences, about 31% of which are singletons, and 9.5% to 15% rests with the top ten. Comments on this clonotype: Its antigen remains unknown.

Germline V CDR1 and CDR2: SEHNR, FQNEAQ (reference sequence). This CDR3 has 16 residues. Trimming took 5 bases from V and 5 from J, leaving 16 bases between them. This TCR derives from a human donor in good health (CMV status not recorded). Some clones in this sample may be carry-over from other donors' samples. The chain carries TRBV7-9 and TRBJ1-6, with D possibly matching TRBD1 (5 bases). This specimen was cultured CD8+ T cells from PBMCs, taken from culture after CMV antigen stimulation. DNA for the CDR3: TGTGCCAGCAGCCCACGCCTCGGACAAAATAATTCACCCCTCCACTTT. It encodes CASSPRLGQNNSPLHF.